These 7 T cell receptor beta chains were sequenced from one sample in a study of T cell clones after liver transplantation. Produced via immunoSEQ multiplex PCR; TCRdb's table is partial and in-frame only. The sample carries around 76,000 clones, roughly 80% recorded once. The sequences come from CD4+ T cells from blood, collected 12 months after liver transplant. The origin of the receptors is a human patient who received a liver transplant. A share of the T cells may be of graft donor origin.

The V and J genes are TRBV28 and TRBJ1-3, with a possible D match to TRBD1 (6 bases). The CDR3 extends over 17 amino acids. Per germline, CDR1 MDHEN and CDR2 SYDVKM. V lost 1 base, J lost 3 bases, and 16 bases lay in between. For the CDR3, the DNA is TGTGCCAGCAGTTTATTGGTGGCGGGGGCGCTTGGAAACACCATATATTTT. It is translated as CASSLLVAGALGNTIYF.

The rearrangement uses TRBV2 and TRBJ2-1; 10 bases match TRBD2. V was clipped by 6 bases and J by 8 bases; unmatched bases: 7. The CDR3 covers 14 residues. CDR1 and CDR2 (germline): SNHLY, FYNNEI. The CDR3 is CASSKLAGRDEQFF. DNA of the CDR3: TGTGCCAGCAGCAAACTAGCGGGAAGGGATGAGCAGTTCTTC.

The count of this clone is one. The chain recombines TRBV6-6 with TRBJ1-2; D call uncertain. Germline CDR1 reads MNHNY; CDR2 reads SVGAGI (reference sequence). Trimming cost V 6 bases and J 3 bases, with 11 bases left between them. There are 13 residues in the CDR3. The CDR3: CASSELRHYGYTF. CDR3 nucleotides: TGTGCCAGCAGCGAGCTACGCCACTATGGCTACACCTTC.

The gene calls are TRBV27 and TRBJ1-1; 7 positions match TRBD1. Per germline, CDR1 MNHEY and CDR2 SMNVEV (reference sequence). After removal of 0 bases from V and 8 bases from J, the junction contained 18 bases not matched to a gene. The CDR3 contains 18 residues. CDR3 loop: CASSLSSIGQGGGGEAFF. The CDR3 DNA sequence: TGTGCCAGCAGTTTATCCTCCATCGGGCAGGGAGGGGGCGGCGAAGCTTTCTTT.

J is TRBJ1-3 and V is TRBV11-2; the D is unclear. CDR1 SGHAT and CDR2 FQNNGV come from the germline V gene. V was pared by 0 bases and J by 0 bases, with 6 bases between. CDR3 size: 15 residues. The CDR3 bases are TGTGCCAGCAGCTTAGAAAATTACTCTGGAAACACCATATATTTT. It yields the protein CASSLENYSGNTIYF. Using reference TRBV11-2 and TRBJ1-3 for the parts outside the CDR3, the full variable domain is EAGVAQSPRYKIIEKRQSVAFWCNPISGHATLYWYQQILGQGPKLLIQFQNNGVVDDSQLPKDRFSAERLKGVDSTLKIQPAKLEDSAVYLCASSLENYSGNTIYFGEGSWLTVV.

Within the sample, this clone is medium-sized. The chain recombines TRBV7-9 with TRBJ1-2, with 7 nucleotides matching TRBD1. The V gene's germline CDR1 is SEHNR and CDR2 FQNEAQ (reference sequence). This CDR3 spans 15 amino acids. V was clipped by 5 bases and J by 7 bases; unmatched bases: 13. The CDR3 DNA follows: TGTGCCAGCAGCACCCTACAGGGGTGGAAGGGTGGCTACACCTTC. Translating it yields CASSTLQGWKGGYTF.

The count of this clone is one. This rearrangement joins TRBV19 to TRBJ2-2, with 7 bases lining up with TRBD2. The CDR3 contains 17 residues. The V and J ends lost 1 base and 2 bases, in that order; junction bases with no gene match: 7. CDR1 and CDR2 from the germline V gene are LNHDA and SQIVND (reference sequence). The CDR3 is CASSIGATGGNTGELFF. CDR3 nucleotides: TGTGCCAGTAGTATAGGAGCGACGGGAGGAAACACCGGGGAGCTGTTTTTT.